A single sample gave rise to the 12 T cell receptor beta chains below, sequenced in a study of cytomegalovirus exposure and HLA in healthy donors (dated by TCRdb to about 2017). The library was prepared using the immunoSEQ multiplex PCR assay. A mixture of 60 forward primers for TCR Vbeta segments and 13 reverse primers for TCR Jbeta segments was used in the multiplex PCR. Imported from immuneACCESS, the table was reduced by TCRdb to in-frame sequences with V and J called. These copies leave out some clones; in studies compared against another copy, an unresolved V gene accounts for under half, and the cause of the remainder is not known. The sample table contains roughly 150,000 clones; only one count was recorded for about 80% of them. The top ten constitute about 1.3% of the sample. Material: PBMCs. The receptors were gathered from a man aged 25 to 40 in good health and CMV-seronegative.

There are a few counts of this clone. V and J are TRBV5-1 and TRBJ2-2, with D possibly being TRBD1 (6 bases). The CDR3 runs 16 residues. Trimming shortened V by 6 bases and J by 6 bases, and 21 bases separated the two germline ends. Germline V gives CDR1 SGHRS, CDR2 YFSETQ. The CDR3 DNA reads TGCGCCAGCAATTTGCAGGGGCCGTCGGCCCCCGGGGAGCTGTTTTTT. Encoded protein: CASNLQGPSAPGELFF.

The chain is built from TRBV25-1 and TRBJ2-6; D gene unclear. V dropped 1 base and J dropped 1 base, with 14 bases sitting between them. Germline V lookup: CDR1 MGHDK, CDR2 SYGVNS. The CDR3 has 18 amino acids. CDR3 sequence: CASSEFFETSSGANVLTF. CDR3 in DNA: TGTGCCAGCAGTGAATTTTTCGAGACTTCATCTGGGGCCAACGTCCTGACTTTC.

This chain uses TRBV29-1 with TRBJ1-5, with 7 bases identical to TRBD1. The germline V gene encodes CDR1 SQVTM and CDR2 ANQGSEA. The CDR3 contains 16 residues. V shed 7 bases and J 0 bases; nucleotides not matched to a gene: 12. The CDR3 DNA reads as TGCAGCGCCCGTATGTCGGGACAGAGTAGCAATCAGCCCCAGCATTTT. It specifies CSARMSGQSSNQPQHF.

V is TRBV6-5 and J is TRBJ1-6, with D possibly TRBD1 on 6 matching bases. Germline values: CDR1 MNHEY, CDR2 SVGAGI. Trimming left V 9 bases short and J 5 bases short, with 14 bases between. The CDR3 consists of 14 residues. This CDR3 is CASRRTDNNSPLHF. The CDR3 DNA is TGTGCCAGTAGACGGACAGACAATAATTCACCCCTCCACTTT.

V is TRBV19 and J is TRBJ2-1; 15 bases line up with TRBD2. The CDR3 contains 14 residues. V was pared by 4 bases and J by 11 bases, with 3 bases of the junction left unmatched. The germline gives CDR1 LNHDA, CDR2 SQIVND (reference sequence). The CDR3 DNA sequence: TGTGCCAGTAGTACAGGACTAGCGGGGGGGAAGCAGTTCTTC. Translation gives CASSTGLAGGKQFF.

This chain joins TRBV19 and TRBJ1-4, with 9 positions matching TRBD1. CDR3 length: 13 residues. Unmatched junction bases numbered 5, after V lost 9 bases and J lost 6 bases. Germline V lookup: CDR1 LNHDA, CDR2 SQIVND (reference sequence). The CDR3 reads CASVGQGYEKLFF. In nucleotides, the CDR3 is TGTGCCAGCGTTGGACAGGGGTATGAAAAACTGTTTTTT.

The V and J genes are TRBV5-1 and TRBJ2-5; possible D gene TRBD1, 6 bases. Trimming left V 5 bases short and J 1 base short, with 18 bases between. CDR3 length: 16 amino acids. The germline V gene has CDR1 SGHRS and CDR2 YFSETQ. The CDR3 nucleotides are TGCGCCAGCAGATACGGACAGAAAGTCACCCAAGAGACCCAGTACTTC. It yields the protein CASRYGQKVTQETQYF.

The V call is TRBV5-6, the J call TRBJ2-7, with 11 bases matching TRBD1. With V trimmed by 4 bases and J by 5 bases, 14 bases remained unmatched. Germline V gene lookup returns CDR1 SGHDT and CDR2 YYEEEE. The CDR3 spans 17 residues. For the CDR3, the DNA is TGTGCCAGCAGCCGGCTCCACCCCGGGACAGGGGGGAACGAGCAGTACTTC. It encodes CASSRLHPGTGGNEQYF. The whole variable domain, remainder taken from reference TRBV5-6 and TRBJ2-7, is DAGVTQSPTHLIKTRGQQVTLRCSPKSGHDTVSWYQQALGQGPQFIFQYYEEEERQRGNFPDRFSGHQFPNYSSELNVNALLLGDSALYLCASSRLHPGTGGNEQYFGPGTRLTVT.

As DNA, the CDR3 is TGTGCCAGCAGCTCATCACAGGGGGCGCCCTTGGGAGGCTACACCTTC. Protein sequence: CASSSSQGAPLGGYTF. The chain has TRBV11-2 and TRBJ1-2; 9 bases agree with TRBD1. The germline V gene has CDR1 SGHAT and CDR2 FQNNGV. The V gene end was trimmed by 4 bases and the J gene end by 8 bases; junction bases not matched to a gene: 14. The CDR3 has 16 residues. Full variable domain (missing parts from reference TRBV11-2 and TRBJ1-2): EAGVAQSPRYKIIEKRQSVAFWCNPISGHATLYWYQQILGQGPKLLIQFQNNGVVDDSQLPKDRFSAERLKGVDSTLKIQPAKLEDSAVYLCASSSSQGAPLGGYTFGSGTRLTVV.

This chain uses TRBV6-5 with TRBJ2-2; 7 bases match TRBD2. The CDR3 has 14 amino acids. J gave up 5 bases and V 6 bases, and 6 bases lay outside the gene matches. CDR1 is MNHEY and CDR2 is SVGAGI in the germline V gene. CDR3 loop: CASSRAGRTGELFF. CDR3 sequence (DNA): TGTGCCAGCAGCCGAGCGGGACGAACCGGGGAGCTGTTTTTT.

This clone showed up just a few times. The chain has TRBV6-5 and TRBJ2-2; perhaps TRBD2 as D (7 bases). The CDR3 is made up of 15 amino acids. The germline V and J ends were trimmed by 1 base and 7 bases, with 13 bases remaining between them. Germline V gene sequence: CDR1 MNHEY, CDR2 SVGAGI. This CDR3 reads CASSYWGGVGGELFF. The CDR3 DNA reads as TGTGCCAGCAGTTACTGGGGGGGCGTGGGCGGGGAGCTGTTTTTT.

The rearrangement uses TRBV10-2 and TRBJ2-5; 9 bases are a match to TRBD2. This CDR3 region has 16 residues. Germline CDR1 reads WSHSY; CDR2 reads SAAADI. Trimming cost V 0 bases and J 5 bases; bases outside gene matches: 7. CDR3 amino acids: CASSESIAGVGETQYF. The CDR3 DNA reads TGCGCCAGCAGTGAGTCGATAGCGGGGGTGGGGGAGACCCAGTACTTC.